This record concerns one T cell receptor beta chain sequence. The repertoire was sequenced with immunoSEQ multiplex PCR; TCRdb's copy has only in-frame clones and lacks some. This sample yields around 83,000 clones, of which 90% to 95% are seen a single time; over 0.25% belongs to the top ten. The data originate from a study of technical replicates of blood from several donors. Unmatched junction bases numbered 2, after V lost 6 bases and J lost 2 bases. Germline V CDR1 and CDR2: ENHRY, SYGVKD. The CDR3 has 14 residues. Sequencing was performed on T cells isolated from PBMCs. The source is a human donor in good health. The V call is TRBV10-3, the J call TRBJ1-2; TRBD1 matches at 11 bases. In DNA, the CDR3 is TGTGCCATCAGGGGACAGGGGGGAAACTATGGCTACACCTTC. It specifies CAIRGQGGNYGYTF.